The 21 T cell receptor beta chains below all came from one sample that was sequenced in a study of CD8+ T cells in alopecia areata. Isolated RNA was reverse transcribed into cDNA used as the sequencing template. Sequencing used immunoSEQ multiplex PCR; TCRdb keeps in-frame clones, though not all of them. The sample records fewer than 90,000 clones, just over 50% being singletons. Specimen: NKG2D-high CD8+ T cells sorted from blood. Source of these receptors: a human donor with alopecia areata.

The gene calls are TRBV27 and TRBJ1-1; unclear D gene. Germline V gene sequence: CDR1 MNHEY, CDR2 SMNVEV (reference sequence). The CDR3 has 13 residues. The germline V and J ends were trimmed by 2 bases and 3 bases, with 7 bases remaining between them. The CDR3 DNA follows: TGTGCCAGCAGTTTAGACGGGGACACTGAAGCTTTCTTT. Protein product: CASSLDGDTEAFF.

V gene TRBV14 combines with J gene TRBJ1-2; 7 nucleotides agree with TRBD1. V was clipped by 5 bases and J by 5 bases; unmatched bases: 8. Germline V CDR1 and CDR2: SGHDN, FVKESK. CDR3 length: 14 amino acids. The CDR3 region has the DNA TGTGCCAGCAGCGCGGGAGGGGGCAATTATGGCTACACCTTC. It yields the protein CASSAGGGNYGYTF.

The chain has TRBV29-1 and TRBJ2-3; 7 nucleotides line up with TRBD1. CDR3 size: 16 residues. Germline trimming cut 5 bases from V and 3 bases from J; bases unmatched to any gene: 14. The germline gives CDR1 SQVTM, CDR2 ANQGSEA. CDR3 sequence (DNA): TGCAGCGTTATCCTATCCATAGGGGGCCCAACAGATACGCAGTATTTT. Its translation is CSVILSIGGPTDTQYF.

The chain couples TRBV29-1 to TRBJ2-7; 13 bases agree with TRBD2. The germline V gene encodes CDR1 SQVTM and CDR2 ANQGSEA. The trim removed 4 bases at V and 4 bases at J, leaving 19 bases unmatched. The CDR3 runs to 19 residues. This CDR3 is CSVVADGTSGNYLGYEQYF. DNA for the CDR3: TGCAGCGTTGTGGCCGACGGGACTAGCGGGAACTATTTAGGGTACGAGCAGTACTTC.

The chain recombines TRBV30 with TRBJ2-5; 8 bases map to TRBD1. Germline V gene data show CDR1 as GTSNPN and CDR2 as SVGIG (reference sequence). With V trimmed by 4 bases and J by 2 bases, 6 bases remained unmatched. There are 14 residues in the CDR3. CDR3 DNA sequence: TGTGCCTGGACCCCGGGACAGGCGCAAGAGACCCAGTACTTC. This translates into CAWTPGQAQETQYF.

Points on this clone: The same CDR3 also results from other DNA sequences found in this sample. The genes are TRBV9 and TRBJ1-5, with D maybe TRBD1 (5 bases). The germline V gene encodes CDR1 SGDLS and CDR2 YYNGEE. The length of the CDR3 is 14 residues. Trimming pared 0 bases from V and 1 base from J, leaving 5 bases between. The chain's CDR3 is CASSVGGSNQPQHF. The CDR3 nucleotides are TGTGCCAGCAGCGTAGGGGGGAGCAATCAGCCCCAGCATTTT. Drawing the rest from reference TRBV9 and TRBJ1-5, the complete variable domain is DSGVTQTPKHLITATGQRVTLRCSPRSGDLSVYWYQQSLDQGLQFLIQYYNGEERAKGNILERFSAQQFPDLHSELNLSSLELGDSALYFCASSVGGSNQPQHFGDGTRLSIL.

The V and J genes are TRBV5-1 and TRBJ2-5; maybe TRBD1 (5 bases). This CDR3 has 14 residues. V was clipped by 4 bases and J by 0 bases, with 10 bases between them. Germline V gene sequence: CDR1 SGHRS, CDR2 YFSETQ. The CDR3 here is CASSPYRYQETQYF. CDR3 DNA: TGCGCCAGCAGCCCATACAGGTACCAAGAGACCCAGTACTTC.

J is TRBJ2-1 and V is TRBV6-5, with D hard to call. Trimming removed 5 bases at V and 7 bases at J, with 12 bases between. CDR1 MNHEY and CDR2 SVGAGI come from the germline V gene. The CDR3 length is 13 residues. This CDR3 reads CASSARGLNEQFF. In nucleotides, the CDR3 is TGTGCCAGCAGTGCCCGAGGCCTAAATGAGCAGTTCTTC.

The chain is built from TRBV4-1 and TRBJ2-3, with 8 bases identical to TRBD2. CDR1 and CDR2 from the germline V gene are MGHRA and YSYEKL. The CDR3 is 16 amino acids. The junction had 5 bases not matched to a gene; V was cut back by 0 bases and J by 3 bases. The CDR3: CASSQDGGVGTDTQYF. The CDR3 nucleotides read TGCGCCAGCAGCCAAGACGGGGGGGTTGGGACAGATACGCAGTATTTT.

This chain connects TRBV5-4 to TRBJ2-7; no reliable D call. The ends were cut back, 0 bases at V and 5 bases at J, with 9 bases in the middle. Per germline, CDR1 SGHNT and CDR2 YYREEE (reference sequence). The CDR3 has 13 residues. The DNA for the CDR3 is TGTGCCAGCAGCTTGGACTTGATACACGAGCAGTACTTC. This translates into CASSLDLIHEQYF.

The DNA of the CDR3 is TGTGCCAGCAGTTACTCTGATCCGGAGGGTGGCTACACCTTC. Protein sequence: CASSYSDPEGGYTF. This rearrangement joins TRBV6-6 to TRBJ1-2; D is unresolved. Trimming cost V 0 bases and J 7 bases, with 12 bases left between them. CDR3 length: 14 residues. The germline gives CDR1 MNHNY, CDR2 SVGAGI (reference sequence).

The gene calls are TRBV30 and TRBJ1-5, with a tentative D call TRBD1 (5 bases). Germline CDR1 is GTSNPN and CDR2 is SVGIG (reference sequence). CDR3 size: 14 residues. V lost 2 bases and J 0 bases, leaving 8 bases between the germline ends. In nucleotides, the CDR3 is TGTGCCTGGAGTTGGGACGGTAGCAATCAGCCCCAGCATTTT. Residues: CAWSWDGSNQPQHF.

The rearrangement links TRBV27 to TRBJ2-4; D remains unclear. The germline V gene encodes CDR1 MNHEY and CDR2 SMNVEV (reference sequence). Trimming shortened V by 2 bases and J by 6 bases, and 2 bases separated the two germline ends. This CDR3 region has 11 residues. CDR3 region: CASSLGNIQYF. CDR3 DNA sequence: TGTGCCAGCAGTTTAGGAAACATTCAGTACTTC.

The CDR3 DNA follows: TGTGCCAGCAGTTCCGACTTCTTCCGCTATCAGCAGTTCTTC. Encoded protein: CASSSDFFRYQQFF. This chain connects TRBV6-5 to TRBJ2-1; unclear D gene. Germline values: CDR1 MNHEY, CDR2 SVGAGI. V gave up 4 bases and J gave up 11 bases, with 18 bases separating them. The CDR3 covers 14 residues.

This clone came up a few times. The V gene is TRBV29-1, the J gene TRBJ2-5; D is unclear. CDR3 length: 13 residues. Germline lookup yields CDR1 SQVTM and CDR2 ANQGSEA. V was clipped by 5 bases and J by 0 bases, with 10 bases between them. CDR3 sequence: CSVIDWHQETQYF. The CDR3 DNA reads as TGCAGCGTTATAGACTGGCACCAAGAGACCCAGTACTTC.

The rearrangement links TRBV23-1 to TRBJ2-4, with 11 bases identical to TRBD2. TRBV23-1 belongs to the ORF category, with a function that is uncertain. Germline trimming cut 4 bases from V and 4 bases from J; bases unmatched to any gene: 6. This CDR3 is 16 amino acids long. This chain's CDR3 is CASSLAGGPRKNIQYF. The CDR3 DNA reads TGCGCCAGCAGTCTAGCGGGGGGGCCGAGGAAAAACATTCAGTACTTC.

J is TRBJ2-7 and V is TRBV9; possibly TRBD1 or TRBD2 for D (6 bases each). Between the trimmed V and J ends, which lost 0 bases and 0 bases, there was a span of 10 bases. The CDR3 sequence is 15 residues long. The germline CDR1 and CDR2 sequences are SGDLS and YYNGEE. CDR3 DNA: TGTGCCAGCAGCGTAGAGGGGGGCAGCTCCTACGAGCAGTACTTC. The encoded protein is CASSVEGGSSYEQYF.

This clone was observed a handful of times. The V and J genes are TRBV29-1 and TRBJ2-7; TRBD2 aligns across 8 bases. There are 12 residues in the CDR3. Germline loops: CDR1 SQVTM, CDR2 ANQGSEA. V shed 2 bases, J shed 5 bases, and the junction held 2 bases outside the gene matches. As DNA, the CDR3 is TGCAGCGTTGAAAGCGGGAGTAACGAGCAGTACTTC. Its protein product is CSVESGSNEQYF.

This sequence joins TRBV29-1 and TRBJ2-7, with 10 nucleotides matching TRBD1. The CDR3 loop spans 15 amino acids. V dropped 1 base and J dropped 5; count of bases not matched to a gene: 8. Germline values: CDR1 SQVTM, CDR2 ANQGSEA. In nucleotides, the CDR3 is TGCAGCGTTGAAGCCGGGACAGGGGTTTTCGACGAGCAGTACTTC. This gives the protein CSVEAGTGVFDEQYF.

This sequence joins TRBV14 and TRBJ2-1; 8 bases fit TRBD2. V lost 6 bases and J lost 6; bases outside the gene matches: 7. CDR3 length: 14 amino acids. Germline V gene sequence: CDR1 SGHDN, CDR2 FVKESK. The CDR3 region is CASRYTSGPNEQFF. Written as DNA, the CDR3 is TGTGCCAGCAGATACACTAGCGGCCCCAATGAGCAGTTCTTC.

The V gene is TRBV29-1, the J gene TRBJ1-5, with 7 nucleotides matching TRBD1. There are 13 residues in the CDR3. The V gene's germline CDR1 is SQVTM and CDR2 ANQGSEA. V shed 6 bases, J shed 5 bases, and the junction held 7 bases outside the gene matches. The CDR3 here is CSVPGTEDQPQHF. The CDR3 DNA sequence: TGCAGCGTCCCCGGGACAGAAGATCAGCCCCAGCATTTT. Variable domain in full (rest from reference TRBV29-1 and TRBJ1-5): SAVISQKPSRDICQRGTSLTIQCQVDSQVTMMFWYRQQPGQSLTLIATANQGSEATYESGFVIDKFPISRPNLTFSTLTVSNMSPEDSSIYLCSVPGTEDQPQHFGDGTRLSIL.